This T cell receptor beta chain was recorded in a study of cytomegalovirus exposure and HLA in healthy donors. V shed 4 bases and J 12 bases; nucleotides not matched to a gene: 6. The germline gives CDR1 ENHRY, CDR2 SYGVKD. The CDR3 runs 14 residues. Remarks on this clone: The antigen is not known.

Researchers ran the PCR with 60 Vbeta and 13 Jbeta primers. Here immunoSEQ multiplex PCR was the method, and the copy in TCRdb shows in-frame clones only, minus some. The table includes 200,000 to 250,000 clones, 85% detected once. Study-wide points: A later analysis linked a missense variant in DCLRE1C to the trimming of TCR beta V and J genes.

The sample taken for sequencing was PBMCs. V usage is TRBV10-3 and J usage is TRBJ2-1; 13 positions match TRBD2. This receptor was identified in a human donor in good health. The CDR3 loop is CAISAGTSGIGQFF. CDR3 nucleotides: TGTGCCATCAGTGCCGGGACTAGCGGGATAGGGCAGTTCTTC.